A selection of T cell receptor beta chains follows, all from one sample in a study of blood T cells in healthy people across ages. TCRdb analysed the 5' RACE reads with MiXCR anew, one entry per CDR3 protein. The sample yields around 2 million distinct CDR3 sequences, about 39% seen once. Specimen: blood. The receptors were gathered from a human donor in good health. The CDR3 runs from the conserved cysteine through the conserved F or W. D genes are given only for firm matches. Clone size is stated in some rows and not others, as once, few, many or a class when expanded.

TRBV11-3	TRBJ2-5	NA	TRBD2	TGTGCCAGCAGCCGCCGGACTAGCGGGGGCGGTCAAGAGACCCAGTACTTC	CASSRRTSGGGQETQYF
TRBV11-3	TRBJ2-1	NA	TRBD2	TGTGCCAGCAGCTCAGGGACTAGCGGGGTTGATGAGCAGTTCTTC	CASSSGTSGVDEQFF
TRBV12-3/TRBV12-4	TRBJ1-2	few	NA	TGTGCCAGCAGTTTCAGAGGGCATGGCTACACCTTC	CASSFRGHGYTF
TRBV20-1	TRBJ1-6	NA	NA	TGCAGTGCTACCGGGAGACTCCTCTCCTATAATTCGCCCCTCCACTTT	CSATGRLLSYNSPLHF
TRBV5-1	TRBJ1-1	NA	NA	TGCGCCAGCAGCACTGGACATCCCAACACTGAAGCTTTCTTT	CASSTGHPNTEAFF
TRBV12-3/TRBV12-4	TRBJ1-5	NA	NA	TGTGCCAGCAGAAGAGGGCAGAGGGGGGGAAGCAATCAGCCCCAGCATTTT	CASRRGQRGGSNQPQHF
TRBV29-1	TRBJ2-3	NA	NA	TGCAGCGTTGGTCCAAATGTGAGGACGACGCGGTATTTT	CSVGPNVRTTRYF
TRBV28	TRBJ2-7	NA	TRBD2	TGTGCCAGCAGTTTGACTAGCGGGGGGACTCCATACAATGAGCAGTACTTC	CASSLTSGGTPYNEQYF
TRBV6-5	TRBJ1-1	few	NA	TGTGCCAGCAAGGCACATTGGAACACTGAAGCTTTCTTT	CASKAHWNTEAFF
TRBV9	TRBJ2-3	NA	NA	TGTGCCAGCAGCGTAGCTACGTCTGGGAATACGCAGTATTTT	CASSVATSGNTQYF
TRBV20-1	TRBJ2-1	few	NA	TGCAGTGCTATCTTCGGCAATGAGCAGTTCTTC	CSAIFGNEQFF
TRBV20-1	TRBJ1-1	NA	NA	TGCAGTGCTAGAGACGTGTTTGGTGACACTGAAGCTTTCTTT	CSARDVFGDTEAFF
TRBV28	TRBJ2-7	NA	TRBD2	TGTGCCAGCAGTCTTACTAGCGGGGCCCCTTCCTACGAGCAGTACTTC	CASSLTSGAPSYEQYF
TRBV7-8	TRBJ2-1	many	NA	TGTGCCAGCAGTTCTCCACCGGGTCTCGTCTACAATGAGCAGTTCTTC	CASSSPPGLVYNEQFF
TRBV5-1	TRBJ2-5	NA	NA	TGCGCCAGCAGCTTGCCGCCCCCACAAGAGACCCAGTACTTC	CASSLPPPQETQYF
TRBV20-1	TRBJ2-1	few	NA	TGCAGTGCCCGAGAGGGGACTCGCACCTACAATGAGCAGTTCTTC	CSAREGTRTYNEQFF
TRBV6-5	TRBJ1-2	NA	TRBD1	TGTGCCAGCAGTCCCTCACACAGGGGCACCTATGGCTACACCTTC	CASSPSHRGTYGYTF
TRBV7-2	TRBJ2-2	NA	NA	TGTGCCAGCGGGCGGGACAGATCTTTCTCCGGGGAGCTGTTTTTT	CASGRDRSFSGELFF
TRBV29-1	TRBJ1-2	NA	NA	TGCAGCGTTGAGGCCGACATCCTACTGCTGAGCGGCTACACCTTC	CSVEADILLLSGYTF
TRBV19	TRBJ1-5	NA	NA	TGTGCCAGCGGCCGGCAGCCCCAGCATTTT	CASGRQPQHF
TRBV20-1	TRBJ1-6	few	TRBD1	TGCAGTGCCTATGCCGGGACAGCTAATTCACCCCTCCACTTT	CSAYAGTANSPLHF
TRBV7-2	TRBJ2-3	NA	NA	TGTGCCAGCAGCTTAGCGTTGTTTCAGGGCTATACAGATACGCAGTATTTT	CASSLALFQGYTDTQYF
TRBV7-2	TRBJ2-1	NA	NA	TGTGCCAGCAGCATTGGTCCAGGATATGAGCAGTTCTTC	CASSIGPGYEQFF
TRBV9	TRBJ2-1	NA	NA	TGTGCCAGCAGCACTCTCAAAGGGGGCTACAATGAGCAGTTCTTC	CASSTLKGGYNEQFF
TRBV7-2	TRBJ2-5	NA	NA	TGTGCCAGCAGCTTAGTAAGTTGGGCAGACCAAGAGACCCAGTACTTC	CASSLVSWADQETQYF
TRBV3-1	TRBJ2-7	NA	NA	TGTGCCAGCAGTGGTCGCTTGCGGGGTCCGACCTACGAGCAGTACTTC	CASSGRLRGPTYEQYF
TRBV14	TRBJ2-6	NA	NA	TGTGCCAGCAGCCAGTTCTACTCTGGGGCCAACGTCCTGACTTTC	CASSQFYSGANVLTF
TRBV20-1	TRBJ1-2	few	NA	TGCAGTGCTAGAGATCAACCCAACTATGGCTACACCTTC	CSARDQPNYGYTF
TRBV4-2	TRBJ2-5	NA	NA	TGTGCCAGCAGCCCAGACGAGACAGCCGGTAAGCAGTACTTC	CASSPDETAGKQYF